The entry below describes one T cell receptor (beta chain). In germline, CDR1 is LNHDA, CDR2 SQIVND (reference sequence). The ends were cut back, 3 bases at V and 5 bases at J, with 11 bases in the middle. The CDR3 contains 14 residues. This sample stems from a study of blood T cell repertoires in COVID-19. Study information: Whether acute or convalescent, the COVID-19 samples came from the United States, Italy and Spain. From T cells, B-cell-depleted T cells, or PBMCs came the material, which was cDNA or gDNA.

Assay used: immunoSEQ multiplex PCR; TCRdb lists only in-frame clones, some missing. The repertoire has approximately 280,000 clones, 80% to 95% of them found once; the top ten carry 6% to 7%. This clonotype was obtained from a woman in her thirties with COVID-19, enrolled during active disease. The specimen was peripheral blood. The rearrangement links TRBV19 to TRBJ1-5; no reliable D call. Here the CDR3 reads CASSMDSDYQPQHF. CDR3 nucleotide sequence: TGTGCCAGTAGTATGGACTCGGATTATCAGCCCCAGCATTTT.